These 26 T cell receptor beta chains were sequenced from one sample in a study of blood T cell repertoires in COVID-19. TCRdb's table, derived via immunoSEQ multiplex PCR, lists solely in-frame clones and lacks some. The sample records around 420,000 clones, over 75% being singletons. Material for sequencing was PBMCs or T cells enriched from blood (not recorded which). All receptors derive from a middle-aged woman with acute COVID-19.

In nucleotides, the CDR3 is TGTGCCACTCACCGGACAGGGGACACCGGGGAGCTGTTTTTT. This sequence encodes CATHRTGDTGELFF. The rearrangement links TRBV10-3 to TRBJ2-2; 9 positions match TRBD1. The CDR3 covers 14 residues. Germline assignment: CDR1 ENHRY and CDR2 SYGVKD. The V gene end was trimmed by 10 bases and the J gene end by 3 bases; junction bases not matched to a gene: 6.

This clone was seen only once. The V and J genes are TRBV7-9 and TRBJ2-6; D may be TRBD1 (5 bases). The length of the CDR3 is 16 residues. Germline V gene lookup returns CDR1 SEHNR and CDR2 FQNEAQ (reference sequence). Trimming removed 3 bases from V and 0 bases from J, with 9 bases in between. This CDR3 reads CASSLDTSSGANVLTF. The CDR3 DNA reads TGTGCCAGCAGCTTGGACACCAGCTCTGGGGCCAACGTCCTGACTTTC.

This chain connects TRBV5-6 to TRBJ1-5; D is perhaps TRBD1 (5 bases). V was trimmed by 4 bases and J by 7 bases, leaving 12 bases between them. Germline CDR1 SGHDT, CDR2 YYEEEE. This CDR3 spans 13 amino acids. The CDR3 is CASSQGAGQPQHF. The CDR3 coding sequence is TGTGCCAGCAGCCAGGGCGCAGGGCAGCCCCAGCATTTT.

This clone has only a few counts. The CDR3 reads CAISGTGKEGNTIYF. CDR3 nucleotides: TGTGCCATCAGCGGGACAGGGAAGGAAGGAAACACCATATATTTT. The chain uses TRBV10-3 and TRBJ1-3; TRBD1 aligns across 9 bases. V lost 6 bases to trimming and J lost 4 bases; unmatched junction nucleotides: 7. The germline V gene encodes CDR1 ENHRY and CDR2 SYGVKD. The CDR3 runs to 15 residues.

J is TRBJ1-5 and V is TRBV7-2, with D uncertain. V was cut by 4 bases and J by 2 bases, with 9 bases left in between. CDR3 length equals 14 residues. CDR1 is SGHTA, CDR2 FQGNSA, per germline. The CDR3 region is CASSSHSGNQPQHF. The CDR3 region has the DNA TGTGCCAGCAGCTCGCATAGCGGCAATCAGCCCCAGCATTTT.

The rearrangement joins TRBV30 to TRBJ2-5; D gene uncertain. Germline V gene sequence: CDR1 GTSNPN, CDR2 SVGIG (reference sequence). The V and J ends lost 0 bases and 5 bases respectively, with 4 bases between them. The CDR3 loop spans 11 amino acids. The CDR3 spells CAWSVSETQYF. Here the CDR3 DNA reads TGTGCCTGGAGTGTAAGCGAGACCCAGTACTTC.

This clone was recorded once. The CDR3 DNA sequence: TGTGCCAGTAGTGAAATTGCAGGGGCTAACTATGGCTACACCTTC. Its protein product is CASSEIAGANYGYTF. The V gene is TRBV19, the J gene TRBJ1-2; D might be TRBD1 (6 bases). The V gene lost 5 bases and the J gene lost 0 bases, with 13 bases spanning the gap. This CDR3 comprises 15 residues. The germline CDR1 and CDR2 sequences are LNHDA and SQIVND (reference sequence). The complete variable domain, with remaining parts taken from reference TRBV19 and TRBJ1-2, reads DGGITQSPKYLFRKEGQNVTLSCEQNLNHDAMYWYRQDPGQGLRLIYYSQIVNDFQKGDIAEGYSVSREKKESFPLTVTSAQKNPTAFYLCASSEIAGANYGYTFGSGTRLTVV.

V is TRBV30 and J is TRBJ2-3; the D gene is possibly TRBD2 (5 bases). Per germline, CDR1 GTSNPN and CDR2 SVGIG (reference sequence). Deletions cut 3 bases from V and 2 bases from J, with 6 bases between. CDR3 length: 12 amino acids. CDR3 sequence reads: CAWRRDTDTQYF. The CDR3 bases are TGTGCCTGGAGGAGGGACACAGATACGCAGTATTTT.

This sequence joins TRBV3-1 (or the pseudogene TRBV3-2) and TRBJ1-6; maybe TRBD1 (5 bases). The germline V gene encodes CDR1 LGHDT and CDR2 YNNKEL (reference sequence). This CDR3 has 15 amino acids. V lost 1 base to trimming and J lost 10 bases, with 14 bases between them. CDR3: CASSQGRGAGSPLHF. The CDR3 bases are TGTGCCAGCAGCCAAGGGAGGGGCGCCGGCTCACCCCTCCACTTT.

V and J are TRBV3-1 (or the pseudogene TRBV3-2) and TRBJ2-3; D unresolved. Trimming took off 8 bases at V and 4 bases at J, with 10 bases between the two ends. This CDR3 spans 12 amino acids. Germline CDR1 LGHDT, CDR2 YNNKEL (reference sequence). CDR3 sequence: CASCAHSDTQYF. CDR3 DNA sequence: TGTGCCAGCTGCGCCCACTCAGATACGCAGTATTTT.

The chain has TRBV12-5 and TRBJ1-4; TRBD1 agrees at 9 bases. Germline-derived CDR1 and CDR2 are LGHNT and FRNRAP. The CDR3 is 16 amino acids. Unmatched junction bases numbered 8, after V lost 6 bases and J lost 3 bases. The CDR3 DNA is TGTGCTAGTGGCCCAACCCGACAGGGGGCTAATGAAAAACTGTTTTTT. It codes for CASGPTRQGANEKLFF.

The rearrangement joins TRBV6-5 to TRBJ1-1; D ambiguous. Germline values: CDR1 MNHEY, CDR2 SVGAGI. V was clipped by 8 bases and J by 4 bases, with 14 bases between them. This CDR3 comprises 13 residues. The CDR3 DNA is TGTGCCAGCGTGCCCAGGATGGGCACTGAAGCTTTCTTT. This encodes CASVPRMGTEAFF.

The chain joins TRBV2 to TRBJ1-4; 9 bases match TRBD1. CDR1 SNHLY and CDR2 FYNNEI come from the germline V gene. CDR3 size: 14 residues. Trimming cost V 8 bases and J 5 bases; bases outside gene matches: 6. CDR3 sequence (DNA): TGTGCCAGCCATGGGACAGGGAAAAATGAAAAACTGTTTTTT. Protein sequence: CASHGTGKNEKLFF.

V and J are TRBV4-2 and TRBJ2-7; maybe TRBD1 (6 bases). The germline V gene encodes CDR1 LGHNA and CDR2 YNFKEQ. The CDR3 totals 15 residues. V was trimmed by 0 bases and J by 2 bases, leaving 11 bases between them. CDR3 DNA: TGTGCCAGCAGCCAAGATAGGGCAGGGGCCTACGAGCAGTACTTC. It is translated as CASSQDRAGAYEQYF.

The chain is built from TRBV27 and TRBJ2-7; 8 nucleotides match TRBD1. Germline values: CDR1 MNHEY, CDR2 SMNVEV (reference sequence). V lost 6 bases, J lost 0 bases, and 13 bases stayed unmatched. There are 17 residues in the CDR3. The CDR3 here is CASSPGTGTPSSYEQYF. In DNA form, the CDR3 reads TGTGCCAGCAGCCCCGGGACAGGAACCCCCAGCTCCTACGAGCAGTACTTC.

This clone was seen a single time. This sequence joins TRBV10-3 and TRBJ2-5; TRBD2 matches 12 bases. The junction had 9 bases not matched to a gene; V was cut back by 5 bases and J by 5 bases. The CDR3 runs to 16 residues. CDR1 is ENHRY, CDR2 SYGVKD, per germline. The CDR3 DNA sequence: TGTGCCATCAGTTTATTACTAGCGGGGGGCACGGAGACCCAGTACTTC. This sequence encodes CAISLLLAGGTETQYF.

The gene calls are TRBV25-1 and TRBJ1-2, with TRBD1 matching over 8 bases. The CDR3 is 12 amino acids. V shed 7 bases, J shed 6 bases, and the junction held 4 bases outside the gene matches. The germline V gene encodes CDR1 MGHDK and CDR2 SYGVNS. The CDR3, as DNA: TGTGCCAGCACTTTGACAGGGGATGGCTACACCTTC. Residues: CASTLTGDGYTF.

This clone was seen a handful of times. This chain links TRBV30 with TRBJ1-1; D might be TRBD1 (6 bases). In germline, CDR1 is GTSNPN, CDR2 SVGIG (reference sequence). The V gene lost 4 bases and the J gene lost 4 bases, with 22 bases spanning the gap. The CDR3 consists of 16 residues. CDR3 region: CAWTLLGGAWSTEAFF. The CDR3 nucleotides are TGTGCCTGGACCCTCCTTGGGGGCGCTTGGTCCACTGAAGCTTTCTTT. The whole variable domain, filled in from reference TRBV30 and TRBJ1-1, reads SQTIHQWPATLVQPVGSPLSLECTVEGTSNPNLYWYRQAAGRGLQLLFYSVGIGQISSEVPQNLSASRPQDRQFILSSKKLLLSDSGFYLCAWTLLGGAWSTEAFFGQGTRLTVV.

The chain recombines TRBV2 with TRBJ1-4, with D perhaps TRBD1 (6 bases). The ends were cut back, 7 bases at V and 5 bases at J, with 14 bases in the middle. This CDR3 region has 14 residues. CDR1 and CDR2 (germline): SNHLY, FYNNEI. The CDR3 DNA is TGTGCCAGCACTACGGACAGAAGAAATGAAAAACTGTTTTTT. Translated: CASTTDRRNEKLFF.

The rearrangement links TRBV2 to TRBJ1-3, with D uncertain. CDR1 is SNHLY, CDR2 FYNNEI, per germline. V gave up 4 bases and J gave up 4 bases, with 11 bases separating them. The CDR3 contains 14 residues. The CDR3 DNA sequence: TGTGCCAGCAGTGCCAGGCTTATCGGAAACACCATATATTTT. Protein product: CASSARLIGNTIYF.

V is TRBV2 and J is TRBJ2-1, with TRBD2 identical over 16 bases. The CDR3 loop spans 16 amino acids. CDR1 is SNHLY and CDR2 is FYNNEI in the germline V gene. J gave up 7 bases and V 8 bases, and 8 bases lay outside the gene matches. This CDR3 reads CASHPGLAGGINEQFF. DNA for the CDR3: TGTGCCAGCCACCCGGGACTAGCGGGGGGGATTAATGAGCAGTTCTTC.

This chain joins TRBV25-1 and TRBJ2-7; 7 bases match TRBD2. The V gene's germline CDR1 is MGHDK and CDR2 SYGVNS. CDR3 size: 17 residues. The junction had 11 bases not matched to a gene; V was cut back by 2 bases and J by 1 base. The CDR3 sequence is CASSERGGRGSSYEQYF. As DNA, the CDR3 is TGTGCCAGCAGTGAACGGGGTGGGAGGGGATCGTCCTACGAGCAGTACTTC.

The genes are TRBV5-4 and TRBJ2-3, with D possibly matching TRBD1 (6 bases). From germline, CDR1 is SGHNT and CDR2 YYREEE (reference sequence). V lost 5 bases, J lost 6 bases, and 16 bases lay in between. This CDR3 spans 14 amino acids. The DNA of the CDR3 is TGTGCCAGCAGGACAGGAGGTAATGAGGATACGCAGTATTTT. Its protein product is CASRTGGNEDTQYF.

The V and J genes are TRBV30 and TRBJ2-7; possibly TRBD2 for D (5 bases). CDR1 GTSNPN and CDR2 SVGIG come from the germline V gene (reference sequence). CDR3 length equals 14 residues. V was shortened by 2 bases and J by 6 bases, with 17 bases between the two germline ends. The CDR3 DNA follows: TGTGCCTGGAGTAAGGGCGTACTAAGCGGCGAGCAGTACTTC. Its translation is CAWSKGVLSGEQYF.

The rearrangement joins TRBV4-1 to TRBJ2-5; possibly TRBD2 for D (5 bases). The germline V gene encodes CDR1 MGHRA and CDR2 YSYEKL. V was cut by 0 bases and J by 2 bases, with 13 bases left in between. The CDR3 consists of 16 residues. The CDR3 loop is CASSQDAAGGQETQYF. CDR3 sequence (DNA): TGCGCCAGCAGCCAAGATGCCGCGGGTGGGCAAGAGACCCAGTACTTC.

This rearrangement joins TRBV29-1 to TRBJ2-5; D may be TRBD1 (5 bases). Germline V gene lookup returns CDR1 SQVTM and CDR2 ANQGSEA. This CDR3 is built from 13 residues. Deletions cut 0 bases from V and 5 bases from J, with 10 bases between. The CDR3 reads CSVEEGVGETQYF. The CDR3 nucleotides read TGCAGCGTTGAAGAAGGGGTTGGGGAGACCCAGTACTTC.